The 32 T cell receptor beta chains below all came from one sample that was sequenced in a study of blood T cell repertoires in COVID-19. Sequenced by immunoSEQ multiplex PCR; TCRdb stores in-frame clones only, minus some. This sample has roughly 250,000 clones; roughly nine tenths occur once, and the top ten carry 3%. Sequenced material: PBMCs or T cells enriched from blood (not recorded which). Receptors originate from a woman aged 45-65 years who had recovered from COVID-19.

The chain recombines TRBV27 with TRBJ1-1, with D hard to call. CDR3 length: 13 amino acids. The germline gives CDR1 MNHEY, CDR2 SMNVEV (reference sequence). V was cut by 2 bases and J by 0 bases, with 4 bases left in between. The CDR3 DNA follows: TGTGCCAGCAGTTTAGTTATGAACACTGAAGCTTTCTTT. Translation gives CASSLVMNTEAFF.

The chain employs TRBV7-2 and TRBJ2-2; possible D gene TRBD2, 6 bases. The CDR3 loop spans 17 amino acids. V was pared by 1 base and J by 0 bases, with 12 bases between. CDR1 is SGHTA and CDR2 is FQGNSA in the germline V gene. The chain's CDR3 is CASSLVFGGSNTGELFF. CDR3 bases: TGTGCCAGCAGCTTAGTTTTCGGGGGTTCGAACACCGGGGAGCTGTTTTTT.

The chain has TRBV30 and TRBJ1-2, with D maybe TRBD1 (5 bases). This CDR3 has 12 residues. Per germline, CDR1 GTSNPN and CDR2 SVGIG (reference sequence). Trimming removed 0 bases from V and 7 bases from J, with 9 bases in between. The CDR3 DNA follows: TGTGCCTGGAGTGTGCAGGGCCCTGGCTACACCTTC. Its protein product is CAWSVQGPGYTF.

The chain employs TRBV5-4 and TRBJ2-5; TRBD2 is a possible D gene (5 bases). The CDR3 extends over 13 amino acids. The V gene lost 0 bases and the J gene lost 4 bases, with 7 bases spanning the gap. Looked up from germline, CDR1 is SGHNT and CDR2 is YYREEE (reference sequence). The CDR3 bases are TGTGCCAGCAGCTTGGGGGGAGTAGAGACCCAGTACTTC. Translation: CASSLGGVETQYF. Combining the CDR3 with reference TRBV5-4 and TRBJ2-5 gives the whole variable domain ETGVTQSPTHLIKTRGQQVTLRCSSQSGHNTVSWYQQALGQGPQFIFQYYREEENGRGNFPPRFSGLQFPNYSSELNVNALELDDSALYLCASSLGGVETQYFGPGTRLLVL.

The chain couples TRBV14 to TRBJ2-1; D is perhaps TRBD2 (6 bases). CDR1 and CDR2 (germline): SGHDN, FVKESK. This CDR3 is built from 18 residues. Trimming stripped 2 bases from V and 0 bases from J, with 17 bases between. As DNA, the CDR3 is TGTGCCAGCAGCCAAACAAGCTCGTGGACTACCTCCTACAATGAGCAGTTCTTC. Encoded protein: CASSQTSSWTTSYNEQFF.

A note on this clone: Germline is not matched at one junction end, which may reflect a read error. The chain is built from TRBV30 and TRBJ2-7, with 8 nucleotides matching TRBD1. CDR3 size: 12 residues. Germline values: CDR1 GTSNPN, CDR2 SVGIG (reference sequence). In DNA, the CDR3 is TGTGCCTGGGGACAGGGCTCCCACGAGCAGTACTTC. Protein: CAWGQGSHEQYF.

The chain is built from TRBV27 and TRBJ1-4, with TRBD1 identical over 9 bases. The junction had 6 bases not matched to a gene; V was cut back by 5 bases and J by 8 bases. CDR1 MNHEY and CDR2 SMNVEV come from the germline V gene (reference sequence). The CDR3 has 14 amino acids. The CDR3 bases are TGTGCCAGCAGTACAGGGGGCGAAAGGGAAAAACTGTTTTTT. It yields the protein CASSTGGEREKLFF.

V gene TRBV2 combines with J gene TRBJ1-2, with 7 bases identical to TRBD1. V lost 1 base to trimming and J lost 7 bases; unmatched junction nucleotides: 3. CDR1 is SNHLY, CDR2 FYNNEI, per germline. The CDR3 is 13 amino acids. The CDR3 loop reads CASSEGNRGGYTF. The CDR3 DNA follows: TGTGCCAGCAGTGAAGGGAACAGGGGTGGCTACACCTTC.

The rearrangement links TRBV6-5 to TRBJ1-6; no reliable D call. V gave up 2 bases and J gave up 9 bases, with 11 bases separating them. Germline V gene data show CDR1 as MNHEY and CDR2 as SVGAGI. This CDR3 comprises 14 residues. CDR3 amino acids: CASSYGEFLSPLHF. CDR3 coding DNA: TGTGCCAGCAGTTACGGAGAGTTTCTTTCACCCCTCCACTTT.

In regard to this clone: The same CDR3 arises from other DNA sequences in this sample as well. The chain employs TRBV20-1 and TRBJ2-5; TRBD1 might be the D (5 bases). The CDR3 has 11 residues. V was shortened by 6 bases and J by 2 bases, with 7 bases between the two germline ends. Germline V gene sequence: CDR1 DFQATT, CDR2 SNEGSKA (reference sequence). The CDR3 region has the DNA TGCAGTGCGAGACAGCAAGAGACCCAGTACTTC. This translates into CSARQQETQYF.

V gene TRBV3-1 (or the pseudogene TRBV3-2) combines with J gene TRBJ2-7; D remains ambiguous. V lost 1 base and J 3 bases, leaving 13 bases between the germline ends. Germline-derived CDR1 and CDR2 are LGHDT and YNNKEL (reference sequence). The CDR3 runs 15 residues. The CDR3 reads CASSQGSVINYEQYF. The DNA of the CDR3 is TGTGCCAGCAGCCAAGGTTCGGTGATTAACTACGAGCAGTACTTC.

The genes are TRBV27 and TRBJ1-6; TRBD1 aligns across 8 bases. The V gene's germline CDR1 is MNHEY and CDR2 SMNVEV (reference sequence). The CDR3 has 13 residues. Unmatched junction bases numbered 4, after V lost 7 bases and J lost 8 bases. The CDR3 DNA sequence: TGTGCCAGCAAGGCAGGGGGCCATTCACCCCTCCACTTT. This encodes CASKAGGHSPLHF.

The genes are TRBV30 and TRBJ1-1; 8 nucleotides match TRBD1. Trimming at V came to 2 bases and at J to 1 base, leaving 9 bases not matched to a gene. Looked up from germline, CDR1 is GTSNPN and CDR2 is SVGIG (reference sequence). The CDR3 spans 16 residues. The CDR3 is CAWSFQGATANTEAFF. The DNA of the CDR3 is TGTGCCTGGAGTTTTCAGGGGGCAACAGCGAACACTGAAGCTTTCTTT. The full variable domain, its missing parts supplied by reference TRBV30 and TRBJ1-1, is SQTIHQWPATLVQPVGSPLSLECTVEGTSNPNLYWYRQAAGRGLQLLFYSVGIGQISSEVPQNLSASRPQDRQFILSSKKLLLSDSGFYLCAWSFQGATANTEAFFGQGTRLTVV.

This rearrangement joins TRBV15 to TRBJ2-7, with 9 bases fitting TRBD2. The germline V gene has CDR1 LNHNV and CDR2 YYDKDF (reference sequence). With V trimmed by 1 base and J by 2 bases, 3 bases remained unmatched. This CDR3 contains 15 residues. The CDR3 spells CATSRVASGTYEQYF. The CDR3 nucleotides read TGTGCCACCAGCAGAGTGGCTAGCGGGACCTACGAGCAGTACTTC. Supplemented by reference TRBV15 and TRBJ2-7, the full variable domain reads DAMVIQNPRYQVTQFGKPVTLSCSQTLNHNVMYWYQQKSSQAPKLLFHYYDKDFNNEADTPDNFQSRRPNTSFCFLDIRSPGLGDTAMYLCATSRVASGTYEQYFGPGTRLTVT.

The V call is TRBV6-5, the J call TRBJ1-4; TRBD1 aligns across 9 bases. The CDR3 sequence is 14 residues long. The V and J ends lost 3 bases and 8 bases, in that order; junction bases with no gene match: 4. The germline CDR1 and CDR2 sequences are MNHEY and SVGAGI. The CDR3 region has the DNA TGTGCCAGCAGTTATGACAGGGGGAGGGAAAAACTGTTTTTT. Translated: CASSYDRGREKLFF.

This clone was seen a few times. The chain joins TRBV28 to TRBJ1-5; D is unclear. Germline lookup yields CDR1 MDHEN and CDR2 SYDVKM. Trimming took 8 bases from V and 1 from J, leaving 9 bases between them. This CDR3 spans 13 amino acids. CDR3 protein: CASRAGSNQPQHF. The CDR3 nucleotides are TGTGCCAGCCGAGCGGGAAGCAATCAGCCCCAGCATTTT.

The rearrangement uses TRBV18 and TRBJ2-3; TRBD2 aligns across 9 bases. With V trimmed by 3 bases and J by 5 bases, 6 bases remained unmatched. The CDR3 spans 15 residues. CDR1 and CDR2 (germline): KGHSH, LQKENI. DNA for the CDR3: TGTGCCAGCTCACCGAGTGCGGGAGGGGTAGATACGCAGTATTTT. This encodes CASSPSAGGVDTQYF.

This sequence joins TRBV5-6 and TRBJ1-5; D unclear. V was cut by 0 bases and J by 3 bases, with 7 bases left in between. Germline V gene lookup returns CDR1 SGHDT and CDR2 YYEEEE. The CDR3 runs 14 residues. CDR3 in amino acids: CASSLGRNNQPQHF. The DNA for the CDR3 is TGTGCCAGCAGCTTGGGCAGGAACAATCAGCCCCAGCATTTT.

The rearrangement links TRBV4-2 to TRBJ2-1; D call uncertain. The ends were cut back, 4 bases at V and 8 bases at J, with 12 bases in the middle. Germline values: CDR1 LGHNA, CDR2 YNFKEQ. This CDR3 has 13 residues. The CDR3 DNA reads TGTGCCAGCAGCCCCCTCCCGGTGTATGAGCAGTTCTTC. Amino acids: CASSPLPVYEQFF.

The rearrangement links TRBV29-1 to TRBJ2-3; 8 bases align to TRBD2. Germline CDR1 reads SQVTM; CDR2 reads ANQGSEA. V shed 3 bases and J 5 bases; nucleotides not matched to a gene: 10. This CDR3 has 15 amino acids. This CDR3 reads CSVEPGLEVVDTQYF. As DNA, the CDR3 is TGCAGCGTTGAGCCGGGACTAGAGGTGGTAGATACGCAGTATTTT.

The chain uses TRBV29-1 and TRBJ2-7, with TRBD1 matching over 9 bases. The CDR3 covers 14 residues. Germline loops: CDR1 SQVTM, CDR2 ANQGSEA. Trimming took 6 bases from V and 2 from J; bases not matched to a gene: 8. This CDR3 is CSVGRTGVAYEQYF. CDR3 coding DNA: TGCAGCGTCGGCCGGACAGGGGTTGCCTACGAGCAGTACTTC.

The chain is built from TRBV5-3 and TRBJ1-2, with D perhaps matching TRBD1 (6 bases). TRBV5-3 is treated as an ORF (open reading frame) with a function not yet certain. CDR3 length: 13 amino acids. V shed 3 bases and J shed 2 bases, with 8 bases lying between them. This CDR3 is CARSSDRNYGYTF. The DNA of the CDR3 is TGTGCCAGAAGCTCCGACAGGAACTATGGCTACACCTTC.

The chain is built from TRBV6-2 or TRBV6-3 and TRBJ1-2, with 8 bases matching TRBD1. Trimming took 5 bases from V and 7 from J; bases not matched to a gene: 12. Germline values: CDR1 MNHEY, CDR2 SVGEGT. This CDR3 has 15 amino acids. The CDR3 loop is CASSKNQGANPGYTF. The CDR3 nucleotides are TGTGCCAGCAGTAAGAATCAGGGGGCGAACCCTGGCTACACCTTC.

This CDR3 is CASSIGSGGDQPQHF. The DNA for the CDR3 is TGTGCCAGTAGTATAGGGTCAGGGGGTGATCAGCCCCAGCATTTT. The V call is TRBV19, the J call TRBJ1-5; TRBD1 matches 7 bases. Unmatched junction bases numbered 5, after V lost 1 base and J lost 5 bases. The CDR3 loop spans 15 amino acids. Per germline, CDR1 LNHDA and CDR2 SQIVND (reference sequence).

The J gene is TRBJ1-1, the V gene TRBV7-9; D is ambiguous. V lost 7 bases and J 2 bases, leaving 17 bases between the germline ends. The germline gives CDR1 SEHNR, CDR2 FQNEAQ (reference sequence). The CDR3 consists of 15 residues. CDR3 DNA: TGTGCCAGCACCGTGCCGTGGGCCCCAAACACTGAAGCTTTCTTT. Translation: CASTVPWAPNTEAFF.

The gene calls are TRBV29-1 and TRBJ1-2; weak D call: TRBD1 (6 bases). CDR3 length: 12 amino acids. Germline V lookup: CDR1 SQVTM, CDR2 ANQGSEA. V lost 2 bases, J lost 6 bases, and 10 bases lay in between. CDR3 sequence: CSVERDNHGYTF. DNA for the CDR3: TGCAGCGTTGAAAGGGACAATCATGGCTACACCTTC.

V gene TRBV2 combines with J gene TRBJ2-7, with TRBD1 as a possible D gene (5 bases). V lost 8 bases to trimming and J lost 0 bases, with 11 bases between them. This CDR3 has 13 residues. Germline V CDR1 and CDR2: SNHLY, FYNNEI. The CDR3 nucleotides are TGTGCCAGCGGGTGGCAGGGCTCCTACGAGCAGTACTTC. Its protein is CASGWQGSYEQYF.

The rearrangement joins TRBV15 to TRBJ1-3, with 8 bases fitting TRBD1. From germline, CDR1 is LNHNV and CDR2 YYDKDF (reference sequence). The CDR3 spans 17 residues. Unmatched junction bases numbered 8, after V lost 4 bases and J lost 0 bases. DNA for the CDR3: TGTGCCACCAGCATGTCTTATCAGGGGGCCTCTGGAAACACCATATATTTT. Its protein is CATSMSYQGASGNTIYF.

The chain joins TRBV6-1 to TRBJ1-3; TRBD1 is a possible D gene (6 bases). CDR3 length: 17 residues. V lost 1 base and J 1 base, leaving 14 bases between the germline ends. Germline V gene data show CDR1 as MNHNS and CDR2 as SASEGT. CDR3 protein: CASSEERGLRSGNTIYF. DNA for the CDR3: TGTGCCAGCAGTGAAGAAAGGGGGTTGCGGTCTGGAAACACCATATATTTT.

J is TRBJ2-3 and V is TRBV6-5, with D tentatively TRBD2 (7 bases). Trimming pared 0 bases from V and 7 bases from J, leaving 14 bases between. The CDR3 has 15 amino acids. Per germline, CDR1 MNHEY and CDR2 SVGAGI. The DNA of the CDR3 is TGTGCCAGCAGTTACTCACGGGGGGCGGAGAATACGCAGTATTTT. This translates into CASSYSRGAENTQYF.

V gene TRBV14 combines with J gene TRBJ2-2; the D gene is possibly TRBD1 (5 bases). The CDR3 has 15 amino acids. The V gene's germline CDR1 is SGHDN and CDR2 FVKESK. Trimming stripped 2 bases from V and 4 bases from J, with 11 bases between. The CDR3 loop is CASSQQDTRTGELFF. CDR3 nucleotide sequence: TGTGCCAGCAGCCAACAGGACACCCGCACCGGGGAGCTGTTTTTT.

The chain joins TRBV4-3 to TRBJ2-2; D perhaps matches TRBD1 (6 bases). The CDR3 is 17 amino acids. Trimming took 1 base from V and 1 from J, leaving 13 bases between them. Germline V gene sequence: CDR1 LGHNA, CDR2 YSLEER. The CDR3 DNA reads TGCGCCAGCAGCCAAGGATTGGGACACCAGAACACCGGGGAGCTGTTTTTT. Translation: CASSQGLGHQNTGELFF.